One sample yielded the 12 T cell receptor beta chains listed below, sequenced in a study of blood T cell repertoires in COVID-19. The table came from immunoSEQ multiplex PCR; TCRdb's copy has only in-frame clones and leaves some out. This sample has hundreds of thousands of clones, with 65% to 90% found just once. Input material: peripheral blood. The source of these receptors is a middle-aged man with active or convalescent COVID-19.

This chain links TRBV30 with TRBJ2-4, with 7 bases lining up with TRBD1. Trimming cost V 2 bases and J 10 bases; bases outside gene matches: 5. The CDR3 has 12 amino acids. Germline V CDR1 and CDR2: GTSNPN, SVGIG (reference sequence). The CDR3 loop reads CAWSKDRNIQYF. For the CDR3, the DNA is TGTGCCTGGAGTAAGGACAGGAATATTCAGTACTTC.

V usage is TRBV7-8 and J usage is TRBJ2-4; weak D call: TRBD2 (5 bases). The V end lost 1 base, the J end lost 3 bases, and 16 bases lay between the germline ends. This CDR3 contains 17 residues. Germline lookup yields CDR1 SGHVS and CDR2 FQNEAQ. The CDR3 sequence is CASSLGWRAVGKNIQYF. DNA of the CDR3: TGTGCCAGCAGCTTAGGATGGCGGGCAGTAGGCAAAAACATTCAGTACTTC.

This clone was found once. This chain uses TRBV4-3 with TRBJ2-1; 9 bases are shared with TRBD2. Trimming removed 0 bases from V and 4 bases from J; junction bases left unmatched: 4. This CDR3 has 16 residues. Germline CDR1 reads LGHNA; CDR2 reads YSLEER. Here the CDR3 reads CASSQDASGIYNEQFF. Written as DNA, the CDR3 is TGCGCCAGCAGCCAAGATGCTAGCGGGATATACAATGAGCAGTTCTTC.

The V and J genes are TRBV24-1 and TRBJ1-1, with 9 bases that match TRBD1. J was trimmed by 1 base and V by 4 bases; bases with no gene match: 3. The CDR3 runs to 15 residues. CDR1 is KGHDR and CDR2 is SFDVKD in the germline V gene. CDR3 in amino acids: CATSDTGGPNTEAFF. The CDR3 bases are TGTGCCACCAGTGACACAGGGGGCCCGAACACTGAAGCTTTCTTT.

The rearrangement uses TRBV28 and TRBJ1-5; D remains ambiguous. The CDR3 spans 17 residues. Per the germline V gene, CDR1 is MDHEN and CDR2 is SYDVKM. V dropped 5 bases and J dropped 0 bases, with 17 bases sitting between them. The CDR3 coding sequence is TGTGCCAGCAGTCGTCGGATGGGAGGGTTTAGCAATCAGCCCCAGCATTTT. It translates to CASSRRMGGFSNQPQHF.

The V and J genes are TRBV12-3 or TRBV12-4 and TRBJ2-1; possibly TRBD1 for D (6 bases). V was clipped by 6 bases and J by 3 bases, with 9 bases between them. This CDR3 comprises 13 residues. This CDR3 is CASRLQGYNEQFF. The CDR3 nucleotides read TGTGCCAGCAGATTACAGGGCTACAATGAGCAGTTCTTC.

J is TRBJ1-5 and V is TRBV5-1; D remains ambiguous. The CDR3 contains 13 residues. From germline, CDR1 is SGHRS and CDR2 YFSETQ. V was pared by 5 bases and J by 4 bases, with 10 bases between. DNA for the CDR3: TGCGCCAGCAGGCGGGATTATAATCAGCCCCAGCATTTT. This encodes CASRRDYNQPQHF.

The chain uses TRBV7-3 and TRBJ2-3; 13 bases are shared with TRBD2. The CDR3 spans 16 residues. Germline V CDR1 and CDR2: SGHTA, FQGTGA. V lost 2 bases, J lost 4 bases, and 3 bases stayed unmatched. The CDR3 DNA sequence: TGTGCCAGCAGCTTAGGACTAGCGGGAGCGGCAGATACGCAGTATTTT. This gives the protein CASSLGLAGAADTQYF.

The rearrangement uses TRBV27 and TRBJ2-5, with a tentative D call TRBD2 (6 bases). The CDR3 spans 11 residues. In germline, CDR1 is MNHEY, CDR2 SMNVEV (reference sequence). Deletions cut 6 bases from V and 10 bases from J, with 12 bases between. This CDR3 reads CASRRDGSQYF. For the CDR3, the DNA is TGTGCCAGCAGGCGGGACGGGAGCCAGTACTTC.

The gene calls are TRBV5-4 and TRBJ2-1; 8 bases agree with TRBD2. CDR3 length: 14 residues. Germline V lookup: CDR1 SGHNT, CDR2 YYREEE (reference sequence). The V gene end was trimmed by 6 bases and the J gene end by 9 bases; junction bases not matched to a gene: 11. The CDR3 is CASTTAGEAGEQFF. The CDR3, as DNA: TGTGCCAGCACCACAGCGGGAGAGGCGGGTGAGCAGTTCTTC.

The chain combines TRBV5-1 with TRBJ2-3; 9 bases are shared with TRBD2. CDR1 SGHRS and CDR2 YFSETQ come from the germline V gene. J was trimmed by 3 bases and V by 5 bases; bases with no gene match: 4. CDR3 length: 14 amino acids. CDR3 residues: CASRRLAGTDTQYF. CDR3 bases: TGCGCCAGCAGAAGGCTAGCGGGAACAGATACGCAGTATTTT.

This clone showed up just once. This chain joins TRBV30 and TRBJ2-2, with 7 nucleotides matching TRBD2. The CDR3 has 15 residues. Germline CDR1 GTSNPN, CDR2 SVGIG (reference sequence). Trimming cost V 8 bases and J 5 bases; bases outside gene matches: 14. The CDR3 coding sequence is TGTGCCGGGAAGCTGGGGGGGATAGGAACCGGGGAGCTGTTTTTT. This sequence encodes CAGKLGGIGTGELFF.